The T cell receptor beta chain described here comes from a study of HIV-infected children after antiretroviral therapy interruption. Overall study context: EBV and CMV exposure was recorded in most children. Study findings and constraints: The Gini coefficient of naive CD4+ repertoires rose, returning to baseline by 3 years.

The TCR library was built from RNA with a 3' RACE protocol and unique molecular identifiers. TCRdb called the 3' RACE reads again in MiXCR, with one record for every CDR3 protein. The sample holds 70,000 to 90,000 distinct CDR3 sequences, 6% to 8.5% seen once. This clonotype was detected ten times or more. The antigen is not known. The treatment here: PENTA 11 planned treatment interruption arm or continuous ART arm. Participants had taken at least three-drug ART for at least 24 weeks. This TCR was sampled from a pool of human donors with HIV. This specimen was CD45RA+ CD4+ T cells from PBMCs, pooled from several time points, taken from a donor given antiretroviral therapy, either interrupted or continuous. Subset defined: naive CD4+ CD45RA+ CD45RO- T cells.

CDR3 sequence reads: CAWSYRSTGELFF. The CDR3 nucleotides read TGTGCCTGGAGCTACAGGTCCACCGGGGAGCTGTTTTTT. The chain joins TRBV30 to TRBJ2-2; TRBD1 might be the D (5 bases). V dropped 3 bases and J dropped 4 bases, with 9 bases sitting between them. Germline values: CDR1 GTSNPN, CDR2 SVGIG (reference sequence). The CDR3 loop spans 13 amino acids.